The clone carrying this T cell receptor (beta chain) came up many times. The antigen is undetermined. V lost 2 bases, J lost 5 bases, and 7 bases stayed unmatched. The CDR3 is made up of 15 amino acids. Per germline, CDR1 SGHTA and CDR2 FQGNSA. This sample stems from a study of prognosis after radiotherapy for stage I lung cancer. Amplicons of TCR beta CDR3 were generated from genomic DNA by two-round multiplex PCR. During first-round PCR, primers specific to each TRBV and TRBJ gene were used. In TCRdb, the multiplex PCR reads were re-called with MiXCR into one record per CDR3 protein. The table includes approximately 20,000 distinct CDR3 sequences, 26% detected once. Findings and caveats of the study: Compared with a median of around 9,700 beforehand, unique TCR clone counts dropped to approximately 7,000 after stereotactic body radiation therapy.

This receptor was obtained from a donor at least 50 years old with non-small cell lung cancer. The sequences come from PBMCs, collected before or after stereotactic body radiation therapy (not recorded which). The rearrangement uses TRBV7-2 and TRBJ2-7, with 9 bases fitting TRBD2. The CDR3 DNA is TGTGCCAGCAGCTTACTAGCGGGGAGTTTCCACGAGCAGTACTTC. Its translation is CASSLLAGSFHEQYF.